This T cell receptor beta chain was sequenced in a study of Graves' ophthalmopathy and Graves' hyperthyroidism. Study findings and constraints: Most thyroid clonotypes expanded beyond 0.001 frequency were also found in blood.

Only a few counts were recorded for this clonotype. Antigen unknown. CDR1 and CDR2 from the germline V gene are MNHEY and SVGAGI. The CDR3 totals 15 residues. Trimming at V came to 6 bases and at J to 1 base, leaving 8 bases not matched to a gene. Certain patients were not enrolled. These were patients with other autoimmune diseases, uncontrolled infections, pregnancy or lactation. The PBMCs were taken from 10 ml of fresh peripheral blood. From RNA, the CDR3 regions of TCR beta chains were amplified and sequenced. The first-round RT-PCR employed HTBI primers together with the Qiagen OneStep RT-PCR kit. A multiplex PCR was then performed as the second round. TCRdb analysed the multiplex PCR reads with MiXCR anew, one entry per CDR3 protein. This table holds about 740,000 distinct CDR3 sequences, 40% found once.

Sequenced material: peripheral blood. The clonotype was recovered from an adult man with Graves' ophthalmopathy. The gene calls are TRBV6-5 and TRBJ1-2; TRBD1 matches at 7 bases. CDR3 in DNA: TGTGCCAGCAGCAGCGACAGGGTCGGTAACTATGGCTACACCTTC. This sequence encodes CASSSDRVGNYGYTF.